The clone carrying this TCR beta chain was counted many times. Generated by immunoSEQ multiplex PCR, the TCRdb table keeps only in-frame clones and is missing some. The sample holds some 10,000 clones, and no clone turns up only once. The data belong to a study of T cells after posttransplantation cyclophosphamide. Treatment was busulfan-fludarabine conditioning, a marrow graft, and cyclophosphamide on days +3 and +4. The sequence was obtained from a female patient in her forties who received an allogeneic stem cell transplant from a related donor, was CMV-positive, and had no GVHD. Some T cells may possibly be graft donor cells. The material sequenced was PBMCs, taken after allogeneic stem cell transplant with posttransplant cyclophosphamide.

For the CDR3, the DNA is TGTGCCAGCACTTCGGACAGGGGGGGCGAAAAACTGTTTTTT. It specifies CASTSDRGGEKLFF. V gene TRBV2 combines with J gene TRBJ1-4; 10 positions agree with TRBD1. The CDR3 contains 14 residues. Unmatched junction bases numbered 7, after V lost 7 bases and J lost 8 bases. Germline V CDR1 and CDR2: SNHLY, FYNNEI. Variable domain in full (rest from reference TRBV2 and TRBJ1-4): EPEVTQTPSHQVTQMGQEVILRCVPISNHLYFYWYRQILGQKVEFLVSFYNNEISEKSEIFDDQFSVERPDGSNFTLKIRSTKLEDSAMYFCASTSDRGGEKLFFGSGTQLSVL.